The next 18 T cell receptor beta chains were all read from a single sample in a study of shared clonotypes between healthy human individuals. The repertoire was sequenced with immunoSEQ multiplex PCR; TCRdb's copy has only in-frame clones and lacks some. The sample records 1.4 million or so clones, about 98.5% being singletons. Material for sequencing was naive CD4+ T cells sorted from blood. Subset meaning: CD45RA+ positively selected. These receptors originate from a man aged 25 to 40 in good health.

The chain employs TRBV19 and TRBJ2-2; 8 nucleotides agree with TRBD1. Germline V CDR1 and CDR2: LNHDA, SQIVND (reference sequence). This CDR3 has 16 amino acids. V lost 1 base, J lost 3 bases, and 4 bases stayed unmatched. The CDR3 spells CASSIAGRGHTGELFF. CDR3 nucleotides: TGTGCCAGTAGTATAGCCGGCAGGGGGCACACCGGGGAGCTGTTTTTT.

This clone was observed once. V is TRBV5-4 and J is TRBJ2-7, with 7 bases matching TRBD1. Germline lookup yields CDR1 SGHNT and CDR2 YYREEE (reference sequence). After removal of 4 bases from V and 0 bases from J, the junction contained 13 bases not matched to a gene. The CDR3 extends over 17 amino acids. CDR3 protein: CASSPVGARQGSYEQYF. CDR3 DNA sequence: TGTGCCAGCAGCCCGGTGGGGGCCCGACAGGGCTCCTACGAGCAGTACTTC.

Regarding this clone: The sample contains more than one DNA sequence encoding this CDR3. The chain is built from TRBV7-9 and TRBJ1-5, with TRBD1 identical over 9 bases. Germline V lookup: CDR1 SEHNR, CDR2 FQNEAQ (reference sequence). After removal of 6 bases from V and 4 bases from J, the junction contained 4 bases not matched to a gene. This CDR3 has 14 amino acids. The chain's CDR3 is CASSRGTGNQPQHF. As DNA, the CDR3 is TGTGCCAGCAGTCGAGGGACAGGGAATCAGCCCCAGCATTTT.

This sequence joins TRBV5-4 and TRBJ2-2, with a tentative D call TRBD2 (6 bases). Trimming took 4 bases from V and 8 from J, leaving 12 bases between them. This CDR3 has 13 residues. Germline CDR1 reads SGHNT; CDR2 reads YYREEE (reference sequence). Written as DNA, the CDR3 is TGTGCCAGCAGCCTCGAGGCGGGAGGGGAGCTGTTTTTT. Encoded protein: CASSLEAGGELFF.

The CDR3 coding sequence is TGCGCCAGCAGCGAGGGAGCGGGAGTAGGCTACAATGAGCAGTTCTTC. Translated: CASSEGAGVGYNEQFF. V usage is TRBV5-1 and J usage is TRBJ2-1; 8 positions agree with TRBD2. The CDR3 totals 16 residues. CDR1 and CDR2 (germline): SGHRS, YFSETQ. The junction had 9 bases not matched to a gene; V was cut back by 4 bases and J by 3 bases.

The table lists this clone with a count of one. The CDR3 sequence: CASSEGLAELSYNEQFF. The DNA for the CDR3 is TGTGCCAGCAGTGAAGGTCTAGCGGAACTCTCCTACAATGAGCAGTTCTTC. The chain employs TRBV6-1 and TRBJ2-1, with 7 bases fitting TRBD2. The CDR3 runs 17 residues. Trimming took 1 base from V and 0 from J; bases not matched to a gene: 6. CDR1 MNHNS and CDR2 SASEGT come from the germline V gene.

A single count supports this clone. V and J are TRBV2 and TRBJ2-7; D unresolved. V lost 5 bases and J lost 3, with 11 bases in between. Germline CDR1 reads SNHLY; CDR2 reads FYNNEI. This CDR3 has 13 residues. The CDR3 is CASSSRHYYEQYF. The CDR3 nucleotides are TGTGCCAGCAGTAGTCGACACTACTACGAGCAGTACTTC.

The V gene is TRBV20-1, the J gene TRBJ1-2; D unresolved. This CDR3 region has 11 residues. V was cut by 7 bases and J by 3 bases, with 9 bases left in between. Germline V gene lookup returns CDR1 DFQATT and CDR2 SNEGSKA (reference sequence). CDR3 in amino acids: CSVKEYYGYTF. In nucleotides, the CDR3 is TGCAGTGTAAAGGAATACTATGGCTACACCTTC.

The rearrangement joins TRBV6-1 to TRBJ1-4; TRBD1 matches at 7 bases. Trimming took 3 bases from V and 8 from J; bases not matched to a gene: 12. The CDR3 loop spans 16 amino acids. Per the germline V gene, CDR1 is MNHNS and CDR2 is SASEGT. The CDR3 nucleotides are TGTGCCAGCAGTGACTATAGCGGGCAGGGGGAAGAAAAACTGTTTTTT. Translating gives CASSDYSGQGEEKLFF.

V and J are TRBV2 and TRBJ2-3; D might be TRBD2 (6 bases). Germline assignment: CDR1 SNHLY and CDR2 FYNNEI. This CDR3 region has 17 residues. Deletions cut 4 bases from V and 0 bases from J, with 17 bases between. CDR3 region: CASSVERLALSTDTQYF. CDR3 in DNA: TGTGCCAGCAGTGTGGAGCGGCTAGCGCTTAGCACAGATACGCAGTATTTT. Together with reference TRBV2 and TRBJ2-3, the CDR3 gives the full variable domain: EPEVTQTPSHQVTQMGQEVILRCVPISNHLYFYWYRQILGQKVEFLVSFYNNEISEKSEIFDDQFSVERPDGSNFTLKIRSTKLEDSAMYFCASSVERLALSTDTQYFGPGTRLTVL.

This sequence joins TRBV7-9 and TRBJ2-2, with D hard to call. The CDR3 runs to 14 residues. V was clipped by 0 bases and J by 4 bases, with 6 bases between them. The germline V gene has CDR1 SEHNR and CDR2 FQNEAQ (reference sequence). The DNA for the CDR3 is TGTGCCAGCAGCTTAGCGTATGGCACCGGGGAGCTGTTTTTT. This codes for CASSLAYGTGELFF.

The chain couples TRBV6-5 to TRBJ1-1, with D unclear. Trimming stripped 5 bases from V and 5 bases from J, with 18 bases between. This CDR3 contains 15 residues. Germline V gene sequence: CDR1 MNHEY, CDR2 SVGAGI. The CDR3 nucleotides read TGTGCCAGCAGTGTATTCGCCCAAGGGATAACTGAAGCTTTCTTT. Its translation is CASSVFAQGITEAFF.

CDR3 coding DNA: TGTGCCAGTAGTACTTTGGGTTGGGGCGGCCACCAAGAGACCCAGTACTTC. Its protein is CASSTLGWGGHQETQYF. This rearrangement joins TRBV19 to TRBJ2-5; TRBD1 is a possible D gene (5 bases). Germline-derived CDR1 and CDR2 are LNHDA and SQIVND (reference sequence). Trimming shortened V by 4 bases and J by 0 bases, and 18 bases separated the two germline ends. This CDR3 region has 17 residues.

This clone was recorded once. The rearrangement uses TRBV5-1 and TRBJ2-2, with 7 bases aligning to TRBD2. After removal of 8 bases from V and 5 bases from J, the junction contained 6 bases not matched to a gene. The germline gives CDR1 SGHRS, CDR2 YFSETQ. The CDR3 is 13 residues long. The CDR3 loop reads CASGEGSTGELFF. The CDR3 nucleotides are TGCGCCAGTGGGGAGGGGTCGACCGGGGAGCTGTTTTTT. The complete variable domain, with remaining parts taken from reference TRBV5-1 and TRBJ2-2, reads KAGVTQTPRYLIKTRGQQVTLSCSPISGHRSVSWYQQTPGQGLQFLFEYFSETQRNKGNFPGRFSGRQFSNSRSEMNVSTLELGDSALYLCASGEGSTGELFFGEGSRLTVL.

The sample holds one count of this clone. V is TRBV19 and J is TRBJ2-7; D tentatively fits TRBD1 or TRBD2 (6 bases each). The V end lost 5 bases, the J end lost 4 bases, and 21 bases lay between the germline ends. The CDR3 has 16 amino acids. The V gene's germline CDR1 is LNHDA and CDR2 SQIVND (reference sequence). As DNA, the CDR3 is TGTGCCAGTAGTCACCGTGCGTGGGGGGCTAAGTACGAGCAGTACTTC. Translating it yields CASSHRAWGAKYEQYF.

This chain links TRBV7-8 with TRBJ2-3; D uncertain. V lost 1 base, J lost 9 bases, and 8 bases lay in between. The CDR3 spans 12 residues. Per germline, CDR1 SGHVS and CDR2 FQNEAQ. This CDR3 reads CASSLGVGTQYF. Here the CDR3 DNA reads TGTGCCAGCAGCTTAGGAGTGGGAACGCAGTATTTT.

This rearrangement joins TRBV7-9 to TRBJ2-5, with TRBD1 matching over 8 bases. Germline CDR1 is SEHNR and CDR2 is FQNEAQ (reference sequence). The CDR3 extends over 16 amino acids. With 3 bases clipped from V and 5 bases from J, the junction kept 11 bases outside the gene matches. The CDR3 loop is CASSLGYDRGQETQYF. The CDR3 coding sequence is TGTGCCAGCAGCTTGGGGTACGACAGGGGTCAGGAGACCCAGTACTTC.

The chain has TRBV7-6 and TRBJ2-3; 7 nucleotides agree with TRBD2. In germline, CDR1 is SGHVS, CDR2 FNYEAQ. J lost 3 bases, V lost 1 base, and 7 bases had no gene match. The length of the CDR3 is 16 residues. The CDR3 DNA sequence: TGTGCCAGCAGCTTAGGTGGCGGGAGCAAAACAGATACGCAGTATTTT. This translates into CASSLGGGSKTDTQYF.